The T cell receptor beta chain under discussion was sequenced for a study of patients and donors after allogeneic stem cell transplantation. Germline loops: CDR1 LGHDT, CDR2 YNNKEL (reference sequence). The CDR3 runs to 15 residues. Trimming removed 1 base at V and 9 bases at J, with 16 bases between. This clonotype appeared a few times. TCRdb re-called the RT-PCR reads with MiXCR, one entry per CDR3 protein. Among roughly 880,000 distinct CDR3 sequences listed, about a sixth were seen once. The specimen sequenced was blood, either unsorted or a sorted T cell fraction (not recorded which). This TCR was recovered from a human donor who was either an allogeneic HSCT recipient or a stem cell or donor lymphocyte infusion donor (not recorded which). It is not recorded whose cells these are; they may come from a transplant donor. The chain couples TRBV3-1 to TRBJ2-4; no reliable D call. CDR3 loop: CASSQGARVQGIQYF. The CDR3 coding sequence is TGTGCCAGCAGCCAAGGCGCGCGAGTTCAAGGCATTCAGTACTTC. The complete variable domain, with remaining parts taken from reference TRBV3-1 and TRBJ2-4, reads DTAVSQTPKYLVTQMGNDKSIKCEQNLGHDTMYWYKQDSKKFLKIMFSYNNKELIINETVPNRFSPKSPDKAHLNLHINSLELGDSAVYFCASSQGARVQGIQYFGAGTRLSVL.